Listed below are T cell receptor beta chains from one sample, sequenced in a study of T cells in Graves' hyperthyroidism and ophthalmopathy. TCRdb re-called the multiplex PCR reads with MiXCR, one entry per CDR3 protein. The sample comprises over 500,000 distinct CDR3 sequences, 11% to 15% of which are singletons, and around 14% rests with the top ten. Sample: blood. These TCRs come from a woman aged 40 to 50 with Graves' hyperthyroidism. The conserved cysteine and the conserved F or W are not part of the CDR3 here. The order of the fields is V gene, clone size, CDR3 length, CDR3 protein. Rows may omit the clone size; those that give it use once, few, many or a size class.

>TRBV9|NA|11
ASSVVPGREQF
>TRBV7-2|few|13
ASSEGPGGNQPQH
>TRBV6-1|few|10
ASSPMAGEQY
>TRBV11-2|many|9
AMPTGDEQF
>TRBV6-1|few|12
ASSEADRGEKLF
>TRBV28|few|12
ASSQDSPGHTQY
>TRBV24-1|NA|15
ATSDLLAGDGTDTQY
>TRBV12-3/TRBV12-4|many|13
ASSLSGSLSYEQY
>TRBV20-1|many|11
SARGAGGYEQY
>TRBV27|many|12
ASSASTEYTEAF
>TRBV10-3|many|13
AISESRTENEKLF
>TRBV19|NA|11
ASSIVWGETQY
>TRBV11-2|many|13
ASAKGDRDRAEAF
>TRBV18|many|12
ASSSKPGKETQY
>TRBV7-9|few|14
ASSPAGLAGVGEQY
>TRBV12-3/TRBV12-4|many|12
ASSFGDSLGELF
>TRBV28|many|13
ASRRGRGAYNEQF
>TRBV19|few|13
ASSAIAGGFGEQF
>TRBV24-1|many|14
ATSDSRTGDLCEQF
>TRBV9|many|14
ASSERMGSGTGELF
>TRBV24-1|few|13
ATSETGGNQETQY
>TRBV20-1|few|11
SAIQNMGTEAF
>TRBV19|NA|14
ASSRTSGRAPDEQF
>TRBV11-2|few|11
ASSSLAGTEAF
>TRBV6-5|many|13
ASSYQSAGHTEAF
>TRBV3-1|many|16
ASSPRTSGSSATDTQY
>TRBV5-1|few|11
ASRGFDTGELF
>TRBV3-1|many|14
ASSQVLAGVGETQY
>TRBV12-3/TRBV12-4|many|13
ASSLGTLGKNIQY
>TRBV27|NA|11
ASSLDRRSSQF
>TRBV28|many|10
ASSQTYNEQF
>TRBV5-8|few|15
ASSLGQTQATKETQY
>TRBV7-9|few|12
ASSSGTSYGELF
>TRBV6-5|few|11
ASSYSTGKEQF
>TRBV28|few|10
ASSFLANEQF
>TRBV5-4|NA|10
ASSRDSLNAF
>TRBV3-1|many|14
ASSLRLAGPYNEQF
>TRBV30|NA|9
AWRRVPEAF
>TRBV7-9|many|13
ASSLMAGDYNEQF
>TRBV2|many|13
ASSGSPWGAYEQY
>TRBV10-3|few|15
AISESATGTGDSPLH
>TRBV6-2/TRBV6-3|many|13
ASSYWGLPQETQY
>TRBV27|many|13
ASSWAGGPTDTQY
>TRBV6-4|NA|13
ASRFDREYYNEQF
>TRBV12-3/TRBV12-4|few|12
ASSFGDRYNEQF
>TRBV18|many|13
ASSLRTGFGGELF
>TRBV3-1|many|12
ASSRDEFYNEQF
>TRBV3-1|many|12
ASSPGTEYNEQF
>TRBV28|many|9
ASSGLALQF
>TRBV12-3/TRBV12-4|NA|12
AITGGASYNEQF
>TRBV6-2/TRBV6-3|few|11
ASGVQANTEAF
>TRBV19|few|12
ASSRDRFTGELF
>TRBV20-1|many|11
SAFGTNAYEQY
>TRBV28|NA|11
ASSFDLTQPQH
>TRBV14|NA|14
ASSPPGQISTDTQY